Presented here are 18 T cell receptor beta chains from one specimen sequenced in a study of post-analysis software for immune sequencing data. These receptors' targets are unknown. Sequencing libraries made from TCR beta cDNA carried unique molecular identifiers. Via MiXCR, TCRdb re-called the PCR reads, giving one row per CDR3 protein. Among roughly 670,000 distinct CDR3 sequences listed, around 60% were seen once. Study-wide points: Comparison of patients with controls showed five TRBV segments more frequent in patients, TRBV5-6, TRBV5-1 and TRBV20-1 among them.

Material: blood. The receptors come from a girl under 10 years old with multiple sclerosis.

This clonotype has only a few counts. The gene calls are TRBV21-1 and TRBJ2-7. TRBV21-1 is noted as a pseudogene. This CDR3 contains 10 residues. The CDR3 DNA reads TGTGCCAGCAGCAAGGACGAGCAGTACTTC. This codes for CASSKDEQYF.

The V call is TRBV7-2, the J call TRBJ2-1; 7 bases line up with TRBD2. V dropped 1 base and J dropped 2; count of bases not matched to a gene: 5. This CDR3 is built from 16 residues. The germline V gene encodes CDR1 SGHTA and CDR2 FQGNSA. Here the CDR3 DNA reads TGTGCCAGCAGCTTAGAGGGGACTAATACCTACAATGAGCAGTTCTTC. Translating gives CASSLEGTNTYNEQFF. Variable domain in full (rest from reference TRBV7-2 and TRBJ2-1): GAGVSQSPSNKVTEKGKDVELRCDPISGHTALYWYRQSLGQGLEFLIYFQGNSAPDKSGLPSDRFSAERTGGSVSTLTIQRTQQEDSAVYLCASSLEGTNTYNEQFFGPGTRLTVL.

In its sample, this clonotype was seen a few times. CDR3 loop: CSVKLEGLALGDIQYF. The CDR3 DNA follows: TGCAGCGTGAAGTTGGAAGGACTAGCGCTAGGCGACATTCAGTACTTC. The V call is TRBV29-1, the J call TRBJ2-4; 9 nucleotides align to TRBD2. This CDR3 region has 16 residues. After removal of 6 bases from V and 8 bases from J, the junction contained 17 bases not matched to a gene. Germline CDR1 reads SQVTM; CDR2 reads ANQGSEA.

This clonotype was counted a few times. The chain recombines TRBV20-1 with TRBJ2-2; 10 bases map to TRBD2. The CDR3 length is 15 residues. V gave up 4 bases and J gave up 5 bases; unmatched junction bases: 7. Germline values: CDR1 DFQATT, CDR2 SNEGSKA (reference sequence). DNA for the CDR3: TGCAGTGCTATGTCCAGCGGGAGGGGAACCGGGGAGCTGTTTTTT. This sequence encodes CSAMSSGRGTGELFF.

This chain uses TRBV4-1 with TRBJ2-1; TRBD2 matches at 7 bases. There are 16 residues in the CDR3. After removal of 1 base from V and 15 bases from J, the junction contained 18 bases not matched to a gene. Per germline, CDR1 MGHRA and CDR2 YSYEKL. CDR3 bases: TGCGCCAGCAGCCAAGTGGTCCTAGCGGCTTACTTAAGGCGGTTCTTC. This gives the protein CASSQVVLAAYLRRFF.

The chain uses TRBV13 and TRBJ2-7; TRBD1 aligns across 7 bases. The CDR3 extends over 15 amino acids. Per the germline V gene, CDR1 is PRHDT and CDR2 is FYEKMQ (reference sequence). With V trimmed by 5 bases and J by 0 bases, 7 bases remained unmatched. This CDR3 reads CASSLRQGVSYEQYF. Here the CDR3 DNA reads TGTGCCAGCAGCCTAAGACAGGGCGTCTCCTACGAGCAGTACTTC.

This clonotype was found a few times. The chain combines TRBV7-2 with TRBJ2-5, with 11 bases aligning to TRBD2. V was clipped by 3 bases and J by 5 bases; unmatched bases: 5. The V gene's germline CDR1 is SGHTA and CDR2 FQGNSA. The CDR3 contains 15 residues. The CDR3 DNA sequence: TGTGCCAGCAGCTTTAGCGGGGGGGCGAGGGAGACCCAGTACTTC. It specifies CASSFSGGARETQYF. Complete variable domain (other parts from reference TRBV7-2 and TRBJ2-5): GAGVSQSPSNKVTEKGKDVELRCDPISGHTALYWYRQSLGQGLEFLIYFQGNSAPDKSGLPSDRFSAERTGGSVSTLTIQRTQQEDSAVYLCASSFSGGARETQYFGPGTRLLVL.

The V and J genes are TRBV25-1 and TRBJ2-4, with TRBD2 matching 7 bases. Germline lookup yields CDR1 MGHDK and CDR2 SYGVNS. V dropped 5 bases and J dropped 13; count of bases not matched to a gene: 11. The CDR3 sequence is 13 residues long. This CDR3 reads CASSRDGREEQYF. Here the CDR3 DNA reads TGTGCCAGCAGTAGGGACGGCCGGGAGGAGCAGTACTTC. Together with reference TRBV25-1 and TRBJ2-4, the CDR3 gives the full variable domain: EADIYQTPRYLVIGTGKKITLECSQTMGHDKMYWYQQDPGMELHLIHYSYGVNSTEKGDLSSESTVSRIRTEHFPLTLESARPSHTSQYLCASSRDGREEQYFGAGTRLSVL.

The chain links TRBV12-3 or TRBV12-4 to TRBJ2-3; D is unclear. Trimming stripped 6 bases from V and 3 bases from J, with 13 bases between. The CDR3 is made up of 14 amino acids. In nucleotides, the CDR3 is TGTGCCAGCAGCGCAGAGAGAAGAACAGATACGCAGTATTTT. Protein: CASSAERRTDTQYF.

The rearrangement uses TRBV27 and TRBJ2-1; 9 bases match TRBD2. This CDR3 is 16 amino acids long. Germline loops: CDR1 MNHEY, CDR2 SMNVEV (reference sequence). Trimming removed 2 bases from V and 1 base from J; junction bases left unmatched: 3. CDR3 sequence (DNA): TGTGCCAGCAGTTTAGAGAGCGGGGGGTCCTACAATGAGCAGTTCTTC. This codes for CASSLESGGSYNEQFF.

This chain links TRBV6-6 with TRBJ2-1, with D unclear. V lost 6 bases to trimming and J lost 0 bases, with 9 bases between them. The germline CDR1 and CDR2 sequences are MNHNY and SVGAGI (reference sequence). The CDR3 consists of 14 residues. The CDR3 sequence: CASSHVTSYNEQFF. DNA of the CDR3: TGTGCCAGCAGCCACGTCACCTCCTACAATGAGCAGTTCTTC.

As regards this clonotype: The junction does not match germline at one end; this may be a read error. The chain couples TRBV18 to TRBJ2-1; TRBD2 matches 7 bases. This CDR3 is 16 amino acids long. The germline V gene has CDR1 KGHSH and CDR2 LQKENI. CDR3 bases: TGTGCCAGCTCACCAAGGGCGGCGGGGGACGGGAATGAGCGGTTCTTC. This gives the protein CASSPRAAGDGNERFF.

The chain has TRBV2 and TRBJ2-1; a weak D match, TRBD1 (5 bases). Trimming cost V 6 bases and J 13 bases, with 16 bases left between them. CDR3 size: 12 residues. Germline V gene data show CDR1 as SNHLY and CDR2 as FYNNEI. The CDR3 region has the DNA TGTGCCAGCAGCCAAGAAGGGTGGACACAGTTCTTC. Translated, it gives CASSQEGWTQFF.

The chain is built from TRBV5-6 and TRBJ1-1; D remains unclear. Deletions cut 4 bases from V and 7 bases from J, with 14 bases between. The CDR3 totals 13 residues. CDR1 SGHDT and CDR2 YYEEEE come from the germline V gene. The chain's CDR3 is CASSLMDGNEAFF. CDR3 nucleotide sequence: TGTGCCAGCAGCCTTATGGACGGGAATGAAGCTTTCTTT.

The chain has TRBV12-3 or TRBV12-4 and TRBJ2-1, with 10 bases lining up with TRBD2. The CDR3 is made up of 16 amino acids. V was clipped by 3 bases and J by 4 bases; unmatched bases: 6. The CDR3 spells CASSFGAGGKYNEQFF. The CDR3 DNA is TGTGCCAGCAGTTTTGGAGCGGGAGGGAAATACAATGAGCAGTTCTTC.

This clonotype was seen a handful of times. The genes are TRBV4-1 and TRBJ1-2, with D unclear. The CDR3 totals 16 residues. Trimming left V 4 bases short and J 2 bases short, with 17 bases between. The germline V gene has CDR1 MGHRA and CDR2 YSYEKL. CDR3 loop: CASSPLITPSNYGYTF. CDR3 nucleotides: TGCGCCAGCAGCCCGCTGATTACGCCTAGCAACTATGGCTACACCTTC.

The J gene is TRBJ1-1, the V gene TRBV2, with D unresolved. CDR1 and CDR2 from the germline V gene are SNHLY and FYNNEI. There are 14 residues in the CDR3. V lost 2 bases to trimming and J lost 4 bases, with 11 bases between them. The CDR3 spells CASSETQTPTEAFF. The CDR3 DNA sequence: TGTGCCAGCAGTGAAACCCAGACACCCACTGAAGCTTTCTTT.

CDR3 sequence: CASRLGNSYEQYF. The CDR3 bases are TGTGCCAGCAGACTAGGAAACTCCTACGAGCAGTACTTC. J is TRBJ2-7 and V is TRBV2, with TRBD2 as a possible D gene (5 bases). In germline, CDR1 is SNHLY, CDR2 FYNNEI. Deletions cut 6 bases from V and 0 bases from J, with 9 bases between. The CDR3 sequence is 13 residues long.